This T cell receptor (beta chain) is from a study of cytomegalovirus exposure and HLA in healthy donors. Germline values: CDR1 MGHRA, CDR2 YSYEKL. V was pared by 8 bases and J by 2 bases, with 13 bases between. CDR3 length: 13 residues. The study ran its PCR with 60 Vbeta and 13 Jbeta primers. Profiling relied on immunoSEQ multiplex PCR, and the TCRdb table lists in-frame clones only, not all of them. The data show around 46,000 clones, and the top ten clones hold about 1%. The V and J genes are TRBV4-1 and TRBJ2-7; D is undetermined. The source is a woman in her thirties or forties in good health and CMV-seronegative. The sample comprised PBMCs. The CDR3 sequence: CASGSAGAYEQYF. The CDR3 DNA reads TGCGCCAGCGGCTCTGCTGGTGCCTACGAGCAGTACTTC.